This passage covers 31 T cell receptor beta chains from one sample sequenced in a study of T cell responses to AZD1222 COVID-19 vaccine. The method was immunoSEQ multiplex PCR; TCRdb's version includes in-frame clones alone and lacks a portion of them. This sample has about 110,000 clones, with 75% to 90% found just once. The specimen comprised peripheral blood, sampled on day 0 of AZD1222 vaccination. Receptor source: an adult in good health.

This clone has just one count. This chain uses TRBV3-1 (or the pseudogene TRBV3-2) with TRBJ1-5; possibly TRBD1 for D (5 bases). V was cut by 3 bases and J by 7 bases, with 10 bases left in between. Germline CDR1 is LGHDT and CDR2 is YNNKEL (reference sequence). The CDR3 extends over 13 amino acids. Here the CDR3 reads CASSQDIKQPQHF. The CDR3 region has the DNA TGTGCCAGCAGCCAGGACATAAAACAGCCCCAGCATTTT.

This chain connects TRBV24-1 to TRBJ2-3, with a weak D call TRBD2 (5 bases). Germline loops: CDR1 KGHDR, CDR2 SFDVKD. V was pared by 0 bases and J by 0 bases, with 9 bases between. The CDR3 has 16 residues. DNA of the CDR3: TGTGCCACCAGTGATTTGCAAGCGGCTAGCACAGATACGCAGTATTTT. Translating it yields CATSDLQAASTDTQYF.

This clone was counted between two and nine times. The J gene is TRBJ2-5, the V gene TRBV3-1 (or the pseudogene TRBV3-2); D uncertain. The V end lost 0 bases, the J end lost 6 bases, and 14 bases lay between the germline ends. The CDR3 is 15 residues long. In germline, CDR1 is LGHDT, CDR2 YNNKEL (reference sequence). The CDR3 is CASSQDGKARKTQYF. In DNA, the CDR3 is TGTGCCAGCAGCCAAGATGGAAAGGCGAGAAAGACCCAGTACTTC.

The chain couples TRBV13 to TRBJ1-2; a possible D gene is TRBD1 (5 bases). Between the trimmed V and J ends, which lost 1 base and 0 bases, there was a span of 18 bases. This CDR3 has 18 residues. Germline V gives CDR1 PRHDT, CDR2 FYEKMQ (reference sequence). This CDR3 reads CASSLEGGRVNPNYGYTF. The CDR3 region has the DNA TGTGCCAGCAGCTTAGAAGGTGGCAGGGTAAACCCTAACTATGGCTACACCTTC.

The chain couples TRBV30 to TRBJ2-7; D perhaps matches TRBD1 (6 bases). The V end was cut by 3 bases, the J end by 5 bases, with 17 bases between. The CDR3 has 14 residues. Per the germline V gene, CDR1 is GTSNPN and CDR2 is SVGIG (reference sequence). In DNA, the CDR3 is TGTGCCTGGAGCGATGACAGGTCTAGGGACGAGCAGTACTTC. Translated, it gives CAWSDDRSRDEQYF.

The J gene is TRBJ2-2, the V gene TRBV19; D may be TRBD2 (7 bases). Looked up from germline, CDR1 is LNHDA and CDR2 is SQIVND (reference sequence). V was cut by 1 base and J by 3 bases, with 15 bases left in between. There are 17 residues in the CDR3. Here the CDR3 reads CASSIGSGTSYTGELFF. DNA of the CDR3: TGTGCCAGTAGTATAGGGAGCGGGACATCCTACACCGGGGAGCTGTTTTTT.

This chain links TRBV19 with TRBJ1-5, with TRBD1 as a possible D gene (5 bases). The germline V gene has CDR1 LNHDA and CDR2 SQIVND (reference sequence). CDR3 length: 15 amino acids. The germline V and J ends were trimmed by 6 bases and 0 bases, with 12 bases remaining between them. This chain's CDR3 is CASSPGSYSNQPQHF. The CDR3 DNA sequence: TGTGCCAGTAGCCCAGGGTCTTATAGCAATCAGCCCCAGCATTTT.

The J gene is TRBJ2-5, the V gene TRBV4-2, with 11 positions matching TRBD1. Germline loops: CDR1 LGHNA, CDR2 YNFKEQ. The CDR3 runs to 15 residues. V lost 2 bases, J lost 3 bases, and 2 bases stayed unmatched. The CDR3, as DNA: TGTGCCAGCAGCCAATGGGACAGGGGGAAAGAGACCCAGTACTTC. This gives the protein CASSQWDRGKETQYF.

V gene TRBV24-1 combines with J gene TRBJ2-7; TRBD1 matches at 9 bases. The germline V gene has CDR1 KGHDR and CDR2 SFDVKD. The CDR3 is made up of 16 amino acids. The ends lost 1 base at V and 4 bases at J; junction bases unmatched: 7. The chain's CDR3 is CATSDLPLQGAYEQYF. CDR3 bases: TGTGCCACCAGTGATTTACCCCTACAGGGGGCTTACGAGCAGTACTTC.

The genes are TRBV27 and TRBJ2-7, with TRBD2 matching 12 bases. From germline, CDR1 is MNHEY and CDR2 SMNVEV (reference sequence). The V gene end was trimmed by 8 bases and the J gene end by 3 bases; junction bases not matched to a gene: 8. The CDR3 covers 15 residues. The CDR3 nucleotides read TGTGCCAGCGGAAAAGGGACTAGCGGGCGCTACGAGCAGTACTTC. Its translation is CASGKGTSGRYEQYF.

This chain joins TRBV9 and TRBJ2-4, with 7 bases fitting TRBD1. V lost 4 bases and J lost 4; bases outside the gene matches: 2. Germline values: CDR1 SGDLS, CDR2 YYNGEE. The CDR3 extends over 13 amino acids. In DNA, the CDR3 is TGTGCCAGCAGCCCAGGGGGAAAAAACATTCAGTACTTC. It encodes CASSPGGKNIQYF.

The chain joins TRBV5-5 to TRBJ1-4; no definite D call. V gave up 0 bases and J gave up 0 bases, with 9 bases separating them. Looked up from germline, CDR1 is SGHKS and CDR2 is YYEKEE (reference sequence). This CDR3 is built from 16 residues. The CDR3 sequence is CASSLETRATNEKLFF. In DNA, the CDR3 is TGTGCCAGCAGCTTGGAAACAAGAGCAACTAATGAAAAACTGTTTTTT.

This chain connects TRBV6-2 or TRBV6-3 to TRBJ1-1; 7 bases fit TRBD1. V shed 6 bases and J 1 base; nucleotides not matched to a gene: 11. Germline-derived CDR1 and CDR2 are MNHEY and SVGEGT. CDR3 length: 16 residues. The CDR3 reads CASSREATGPNTEAFF. As DNA, the CDR3 is TGTGCCAGCAGCCGAGAAGCGACAGGGCCGAACACTGAAGCTTTCTTT.

The rearrangement joins TRBV19 to TRBJ2-4; TRBD1 agrees at 11 bases. CDR1 and CDR2 from the germline V gene are LNHDA and SQIVND (reference sequence). The CDR3 totals 18 residues. Trimming took 5 bases from V and 0 from J; bases not matched to a gene: 9. The CDR3 bases are TGTGCCAGTAGTCCGGACAGGGGGCGAAGTCAAGCCAAAAACATTCAGTACTTC. Residues: CASSPDRGRSQAKNIQYF.

The chain joins TRBV9 to TRBJ2-5; TRBD1 matches at 10 bases. This CDR3 contains 15 residues. Germline values: CDR1 SGDLS, CDR2 YYNGEE. The V gene end was trimmed by 5 bases and the J gene end by 3 bases; junction bases not matched to a gene: 7. CDR3 in DNA: TGTGCCAGCAGTGGGGACAGGGGCGGAGAAGAGACCCAGTACTTC. As protein: CASSGDRGGEETQYF.

This chain connects TRBV19 to TRBJ1-6; a possible D gene is TRBD1 (5 bases). The germline V and J ends were trimmed by 6 bases and 0 bases, with 9 bases remaining between them. This CDR3 region has 15 residues. CDR1 LNHDA and CDR2 SQIVND come from the germline V gene (reference sequence). CDR3 nucleotides: TGTGCCAGTAGAGACAGCAGCTCCTATAATTCACCCCTCCACTTT. It specifies CASRDSSSYNSPLHF.

This clone came up once. The chain recombines TRBV12-2 with TRBJ2-4. TRBV12-2 is shown as a pseudogene. The CDR3 length is 15 residues. The CDR3 sequence: CASRLSRQGGPVQYF. CDR3 nucleotide sequence: TGTGCAAGTCGCTTATCTCGACAAGGGGGGCCAGTTCAGTACTTC.

V and J are TRBV19 and TRBJ1-5; D possibly corresponds to TRBD1 (6 bases). The germline gives CDR1 LNHDA, CDR2 SQIVND (reference sequence). Between the trimmed V and J ends, which lost 0 bases and 1 base, there was a span of 22 bases. CDR3 size: 20 residues. CDR3 protein: CASSIDRNWGRGGSNQPQHF. The CDR3 DNA sequence: TGTGCCAGTAGTATAGATCGTAACTGGGGAAGGGGGGGAAGCAATCAGCCCCAGCATTTT.

The V call is TRBV6-2 or TRBV6-3, the J call TRBJ1-3; D may be TRBD1 (5 bases). Trimming stripped 0 bases from V and 4 bases from J, with 13 bases between. The CDR3 contains 16 residues. Looked up from germline, CDR1 is MNHEY and CDR2 is SVGEGT. CDR3 nucleotides: TGTGCCAGCAGTTACTCGACCCGACAGCTCGGAAACACCATATATTTT. The encoded protein is CASSYSTRQLGNTIYF.

The chain employs TRBV7-9 and TRBJ2-1, with D perhaps matching TRBD2 (7 bases). Germline V lookup: CDR1 SEHNR, CDR2 FQNEAQ (reference sequence). The CDR3 contains 14 residues. V lost 11 bases and J lost 5, with 19 bases in between. CDR3 in DNA: TGTGCCCTAGGGGGGGTTCGCAGAGACAATGAGCAGTTCTTC. Translated: CALGGVRRDNEQFF.

DNA for the CDR3: TGTGCCAGCAGTTACTCGAGGCTAGCCCACGAGCAGTACTTC. It specifies CASSYSRLAHEQYF. V is TRBV6-5 and J is TRBJ2-7; possible D gene TRBD2, 5 bases. Per the germline V gene, CDR1 is MNHEY and CDR2 is SVGAGI. The CDR3 loop spans 14 amino acids. Trimming left V 0 bases short and J 5 bases short, with 11 bases between.

The chain uses TRBV6-5 and TRBJ2-1; D is undetermined. The CDR3 is 12 amino acids. The germline V and J ends were trimmed by 6 bases and 5 bases, with 8 bases remaining between them. CDR1 is MNHEY, CDR2 SVGAGI, per germline. The CDR3 sequence: CASRLKDNEQFF. The CDR3, as DNA: TGTGCCAGCAGACTGAAAGACAATGAGCAGTTCTTC.

The chain has TRBV28 and TRBJ1-3; D might be TRBD1 (6 bases). Trimming removed 7 bases at V and 0 bases at J, with 16 bases between. Germline CDR1 is MDHEN and CDR2 is SYDVKM. CDR3 size: 16 residues. The CDR3 coding sequence is TGTGCCAGCAAGTCGTCTTGGGGGCGCTCTGGAAACACCATATATTTT. This encodes CASKSSWGRSGNTIYF.

The chain uses TRBV3-1 (or the pseudogene TRBV3-2) and TRBJ1-2; TRBD1 might be the D (5 bases). The CDR3 has 14 residues. V lost 10 bases to trimming and J lost 4 bases, with 19 bases between them. Germline V CDR1 and CDR2: LGHDT, YNNKEL (reference sequence). CDR3 sequence (DNA): TGTGCCAACAAACGGGGGGAGGACCTCTATGGCTACACCTTC. This sequence encodes CANKRGEDLYGYTF.

The chain uses TRBV2 and TRBJ1-2, with 9 bases lining up with TRBD1. With V trimmed by 3 bases and J by 1 base, 6 bases remained unmatched. The germline CDR1 and CDR2 sequences are SNHLY and FYNNEI. The CDR3 has 16 residues. This CDR3 is CASSDLWTGVNYGYTF. In nucleotides, the CDR3 is TGTGCCAGCAGTGATCTTTGGACAGGGGTTAACTATGGCTACACCTTC.

The chain couples TRBV12-3 or TRBV12-4 to TRBJ2-7; D is uncertain. There are 11 residues in the CDR3. V was trimmed by 5 bases and J by 5 bases, leaving 7 bases between them. The CDR3 region is CASSPRDEQYF. The CDR3, as DNA: TGTGCCAGCAGTCCCCGGGACGAGCAGTACTTC.

This chain uses TRBV7-2 with TRBJ1-1; unclear D gene. This CDR3 has 13 residues. Per the germline V gene, CDR1 is SGHTA and CDR2 is FQGNSA. Trimming removed 1 base from V and 4 bases from J, with 7 bases in between. The CDR3 protein is CASSLEGSTEAFF. In DNA, the CDR3 is TGTGCCAGCAGCTTAGAGGGTAGCACTGAAGCTTTCTTT.

The chain uses TRBV12-3 or TRBV12-4 and TRBJ1-1; possibly TRBD1 for D (5 bases). This CDR3 contains 11 residues. V lost 2 bases and J lost 11, with 9 bases in between. CDR3 DNA sequence: TGTGCCAGCAGTTTAATTGGGGCGGCTTTCTTT. It specifies CASSLIGAAFF.

The chain combines TRBV5-4 with TRBJ2-3, with TRBD2 identical over 10 bases. This CDR3 spans 19 amino acids. Germline loops: CDR1 SGHNT, CDR2 YYREEE (reference sequence). With V trimmed by 0 bases and J by 4 bases, 14 bases remained unmatched. In DNA, the CDR3 is TGTGCCAGCAGCTTGGCCTCTGGGCTAGCGGGAGTATGGGCAGATACGCAGTATTTT. Its translation is CASSLASGLAGVWADTQYF.

This chain connects TRBV19 to TRBJ2-7; TRBD2 agrees at 9 bases. CDR3 length: 16 residues. The germline gives CDR1 LNHDA, CDR2 SQIVND (reference sequence). V dropped 0 bases and J dropped 2; count of bases not matched to a gene: 5. In DNA, the CDR3 is TGTGCCAGTAGTATAGATCAACTAGCGGGCACCTACGAGCAGTACTTC. Its translation is CASSIDQLAGTYEQYF.

The chain is built from TRBV7-2 and TRBJ2-2, with D perhaps matching TRBD2 (5 bases). Deletions cut 5 bases from V and 0 bases from J, with 13 bases between. From germline, CDR1 is SGHTA and CDR2 FQGNSA. CDR3 length: 16 residues. Here the CDR3 DNA reads TGTGCCAGCAGCCCTGGCGGGCGGTCGAACACCGGGGAGCTGTTTTTT. Its protein product is CASSPGGRSNTGELFF.